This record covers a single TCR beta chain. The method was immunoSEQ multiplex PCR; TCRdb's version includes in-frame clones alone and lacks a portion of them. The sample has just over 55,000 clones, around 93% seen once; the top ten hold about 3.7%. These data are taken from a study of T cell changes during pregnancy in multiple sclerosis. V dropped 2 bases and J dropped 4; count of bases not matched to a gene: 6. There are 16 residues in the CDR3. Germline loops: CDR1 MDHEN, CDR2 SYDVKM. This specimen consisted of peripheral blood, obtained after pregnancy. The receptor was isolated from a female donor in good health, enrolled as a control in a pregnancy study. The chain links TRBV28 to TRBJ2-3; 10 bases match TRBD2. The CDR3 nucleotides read TGTGCCAGCAGTTTACACCTAGCGGGAGTAGCAGATACGCAGTATTTT. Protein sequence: CASSLHLAGVADTQYF.